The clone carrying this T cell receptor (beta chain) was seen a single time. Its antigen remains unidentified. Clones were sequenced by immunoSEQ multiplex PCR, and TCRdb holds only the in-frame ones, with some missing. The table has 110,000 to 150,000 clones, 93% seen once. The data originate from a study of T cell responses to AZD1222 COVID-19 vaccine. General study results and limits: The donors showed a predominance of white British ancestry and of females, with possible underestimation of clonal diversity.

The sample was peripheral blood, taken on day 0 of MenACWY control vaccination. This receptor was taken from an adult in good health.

Here the CDR3 reads CASSFVGTSEVREQFF. The CDR3 DNA reads TGTGCCAGCAGCTTCGTCGGGACTAGCGAGGTCCGGGAGCAGTTCTTC. The chain has TRBV5-5 and TRBJ2-1, with 10 bases aligning to TRBD2. The ends lost 2 bases at V and 10 bases at J; junction bases unmatched: 12. The germline V gene encodes CDR1 SGHKS and CDR2 YYEKEE (reference sequence). This CDR3 has 16 residues.